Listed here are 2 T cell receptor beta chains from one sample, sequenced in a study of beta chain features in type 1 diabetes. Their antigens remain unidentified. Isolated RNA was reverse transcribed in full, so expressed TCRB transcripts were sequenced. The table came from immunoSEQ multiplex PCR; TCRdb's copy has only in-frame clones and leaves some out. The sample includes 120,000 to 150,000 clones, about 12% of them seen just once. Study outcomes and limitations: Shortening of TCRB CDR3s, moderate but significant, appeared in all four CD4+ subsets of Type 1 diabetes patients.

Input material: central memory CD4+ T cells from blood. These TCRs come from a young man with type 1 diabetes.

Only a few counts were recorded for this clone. CDR3 bases: TGTGCCAGCAGCTCTCAGGGGGCGGGAGCCTACGAGCAGTACTTC. It yields the protein CASSSQGAGAYEQYF. The rearrangement uses TRBV7-2 and TRBJ2-7, with D maybe TRBD1 (8 bases). CDR1 is SGHTA and CDR2 is FQGNSA in the germline V gene. The CDR3 sequence is 15 residues long. V lost 4 bases and J 2 bases, leaving 15 bases between the germline ends.

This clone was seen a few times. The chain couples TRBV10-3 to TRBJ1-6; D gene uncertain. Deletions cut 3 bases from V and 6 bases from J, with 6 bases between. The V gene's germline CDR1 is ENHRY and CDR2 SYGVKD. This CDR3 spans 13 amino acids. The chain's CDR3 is CAISDEANSPLHF. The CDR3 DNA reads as TGTGCCATCAGTGACGAGGCTAATTCACCCCTCCACTTT.